The 29 T cell receptor beta chains presented below share a single source sample, sequenced in a study of T cell responses to AZD1222 COVID-19 vaccine. Assay used: immunoSEQ multiplex PCR; TCRdb lists only in-frame clones, some missing. The sample includes over 120,000 clones, 80% to 95% of them seen just once. Sequencing used peripheral blood, obtained 28 days after the second AZD1222 dose. The source is an adult who received the AZD1222 COVID-19 vaccine.

CDR3 sequence reads: CASGAGTNTEAFF. In nucleotides, the CDR3 is TGTGCTAGTGGCGCGGGCACTAACACTGAAGCTTTCTTT. The chain has TRBV12-5 and TRBJ1-1; D unclear. V lost 6 bases to trimming and J lost 2 bases, with 10 bases between them. This CDR3 has 13 residues. CDR1 LGHNT and CDR2 FRNRAP come from the germline V gene.

The chain combines TRBV19 with TRBJ1-2; maybe TRBD1 (5 bases). The germline gives CDR1 LNHDA, CDR2 SQIVND (reference sequence). Trimming stripped 2 bases from V and 2 bases from J, with 9 bases between. This CDR3 is 14 amino acids long. DNA for the CDR3: TGTGCCAGTAGTATAACGGGGGTAAACTATGGCTACACCTTC. Its translation is CASSITGVNYGYTF.

The chain has TRBV6-5 and TRBJ1-1, with no clear D. The CDR3 extends over 13 amino acids. V was trimmed by 8 bases and J by 0 bases, leaving 10 bases between them. CDR1 and CDR2 from the germline V gene are MNHEY and SVGAGI. In nucleotides, the CDR3 is TGTGCCAGCCGGGTGTTGATGAACACTGAAGCTTTCTTT. Encoded protein: CASRVLMNTEAFF.

The rearrangement uses TRBV19 and TRBJ1-5, with D unresolved. Germline CDR1 reads LNHDA; CDR2 reads SQIVND (reference sequence). This CDR3 comprises 14 residues. V lost 1 base and J 5 bases, leaving 9 bases between the germline ends. The CDR3 sequence: CASSIGNLDQPQHF. The CDR3 nucleotides read TGTGCCAGTAGTATAGGAAACCTCGATCAGCCCCAGCATTTT.

The chain uses TRBV28 and TRBJ2-7, with 9 bases identical to TRBD1. V lost 0 bases and J lost 5; bases outside the gene matches: 2. The CDR3 totals 14 residues. Germline lookup yields CDR1 MDHEN and CDR2 SYDVKM. In DNA, the CDR3 is TGTGCCAGCAGTTTATGGGACAGGGGCCACGAGCAGTACTTC. Protein product: CASSLWDRGHEQYF. Together with reference TRBV28 and TRBJ2-7, the CDR3 gives the full variable domain: DVKVTQSSRYLVKRTGEKVFLECVQDMDHENMFWYRQDPGLGLRLIYFSYDVKMKEKGDIPEGYSVSREKKERFSLILESASTNQTSMYLCASSLWDRGHEQYFGPGTRLTVT.

The V gene is TRBV18, the J gene TRBJ2-7; tentative D call: TRBD1 (5 bases). V was shortened by 2 bases and J by 6 bases, with 11 bases between the two germline ends. Germline CDR1 KGHSH, CDR2 LQKENI. The length of the CDR3 is 13 residues. The DNA of the CDR3 is TGTGCCAGCTCACCAGTAGGGGAAGGCGAGCAGTACTTC. This translates into CASSPVGEGEQYF.

The rearrangement uses TRBV29-1 and TRBJ2-2, with D possibly being TRBD1 (6 bases). The length of the CDR3 is 14 residues. V was shortened by 6 bases and J by 0 bases, with 11 bases between the two germline ends. Germline V gene lookup returns CDR1 SQVTM and CDR2 ANQGSEA. CDR3 residues: CSVRNRANTGELFF. CDR3 sequence (DNA): TGCAGCGTACGGAACAGGGCGAACACCGGGGAGCTGTTTTTT.

The rearrangement uses TRBV6-2 or TRBV6-3 and TRBJ2-3, with 14 bases that match TRBD2. CDR1 is MNHEY, CDR2 SVGEGT, per germline. This CDR3 has 18 amino acids. V shed 0 bases, J shed 7 bases, and the junction held 9 bases outside the gene matches. CDR3 residues: CASSYSKGLAGVSHTQYF. The CDR3 region has the DNA TGTGCCAGCAGTTACTCGAAGGGACTAGCGGGAGTCAGCCATACGCAGTATTTT.

This clone has just one count. This rearrangement joins TRBV5-6 to TRBJ1-2; 7 bases fit TRBD1. In germline, CDR1 is SGHDT, CDR2 YYEEEE. The V and J ends lost 4 bases and 4 bases, in that order; junction bases with no gene match: 10. The CDR3 length is 15 residues. Here the CDR3 reads CASSGRGQDRYGYTF. Here the CDR3 DNA reads TGTGCCAGCAGCGGAAGAGGACAGGATCGCTATGGCTACACCTTC.

This chain links TRBV18 with TRBJ1-5; TRBD1 matches 12 bases. From germline, CDR1 is KGHSH and CDR2 LQKENI. The CDR3 is 15 residues long. V shed 3 bases and J 7 bases; nucleotides not matched to a gene: 4. The CDR3 sequence: CASSPGQGAGQPQHF. DNA of the CDR3: TGTGCCAGCTCACCGGGACAGGGGGCAGGGCAGCCCCAGCATTTT.

The CDR3 is CASSPGGYTIYF. The CDR3, as DNA: TGTGCCAGCAGCCCCGGGGGGTACACCATATATTTT. The V gene is TRBV9, the J gene TRBJ1-3; the D gene is possibly TRBD1 (5 bases). Trimming took off 4 bases at V and 8 bases at J, with 10 bases between the two ends. The CDR3 length is 12 residues. Germline V lookup: CDR1 SGDLS, CDR2 YYNGEE.

The V and J genes are TRBV6-2 or TRBV6-3 and TRBJ1-5, with 8 bases identical to TRBD1. V gave up 0 bases and J gave up 4 bases; unmatched junction bases: 5. The length of the CDR3 is 16 residues. Germline V CDR1 and CDR2: MNHEY, SVGEGT. The CDR3 loop is CASSYSNRGRNQPQHF. The CDR3 DNA sequence: TGTGCCAGCAGTTACTCGAACAGGGGGAGGAATCAGCCCCAGCATTTT.

This sequence joins TRBV27 and TRBJ1-5; the D is unclear. V dropped 0 bases and J dropped 2 bases, with 2 bases sitting between them. CDR1 is MNHEY, CDR2 SMNVEV, per germline (reference sequence). The CDR3 has 13 residues. The CDR3 nucleotides read TGTGCCAGCAGTTTATCAGGCAATCAGCCCCAGCATTTT. As protein: CASSLSGNQPQHF.

The chain uses TRBV5-1 and TRBJ1-2, with 7 bases identical to TRBD1. The CDR3 extends over 13 amino acids. CDR1 and CDR2 from the germline V gene are SGHRS and YFSETQ. Trimming took 4 bases from V and 6 from J; bases not matched to a gene: 6. CDR3 nucleotide sequence: TGCGCCAGCAGCCCGGGACAGACCAATGGCTACACCTTC. This codes for CASSPGQTNGYTF.

V usage is TRBV6-1 and J usage is TRBJ2-7, with D unclear. The length of the CDR3 is 13 residues. Trimming stripped 0 bases from V and 7 bases from J, with 10 bases between. From germline, CDR1 is MNHNS and CDR2 SASEGT. CDR3 region: CASSEARRLEQYF. The CDR3 DNA reads TGTGCCAGCAGTGAAGCGCGCCGGTTGGAGCAGTACTTC.

The gene calls are TRBV5-1 and TRBJ1-1; no firm D call. The V end was cut by 3 bases, the J end by 3 bases, with 15 bases between. The CDR3 is 15 amino acids. CDR1 and CDR2 (germline): SGHRS, YFSETQ. The CDR3 DNA follows: TGCGCCAGCAGCTCCCAGTCCGAATCGGACACTGAAGCTTTCTTT. Amino acid sequence: CASSSQSESDTEAFF.

The chain carries TRBV27 and TRBJ1-1; D is undetermined. Trimming took 5 bases from V and 5 from J, leaving 15 bases between them. From germline, CDR1 is MNHEY and CDR2 SMNVEV (reference sequence). This CDR3 comprises 14 residues. CDR3 DNA: TGTGCCAGCAGTCCTTACGGGAGGAGGACTGAAGCTTTCTTT. It specifies CASSPYGRRTEAFF.

The chain couples TRBV3-1 (or the pseudogene TRBV3-2) to TRBJ1-1, with D possibly matching TRBD1 (5 bases). This CDR3 comprises 15 residues. Trimming removed 3 bases at V and 1 base at J, with 12 bases between. From germline, CDR1 is LGHDT and CDR2 YNNKEL (reference sequence). Here the CDR3 reads CASSHRYGGNTEAFF. The CDR3 nucleotides read TGTGCCAGCAGCCATCGGTACGGGGGGAACACTGAAGCTTTCTTT.

The rearrangement joins TRBV9 to TRBJ2-2; TRBD1 agrees at 9 bases. The V gene's germline CDR1 is SGDLS and CDR2 YYNGEE. With 6 bases clipped from V and 7 bases from J, the junction kept 10 bases outside the gene matches. The CDR3 extends over 15 amino acids. The CDR3 loop is CASNEGTGNGGELFF. The DNA of the CDR3 is TGTGCCAGCAACGAAGGGACAGGGAATGGCGGGGAGCTGTTTTTT.

This clone showed up just once. This chain links TRBV28 with TRBJ1-2, with D possibly TRBD1 on 5 matching bases. Trimming removed 5 bases at V and 4 bases at J, with 14 bases between. The CDR3 extends over 14 amino acids. Germline V gene lookup returns CDR1 MDHEN and CDR2 SYDVKM. CDR3 in amino acids: CASSPRDGSYGYTF. The CDR3, as DNA: TGTGCCAGCAGTCCCCGGGACGGATCCTATGGCTACACCTTC.

This chain uses TRBV6-1 with TRBJ1-6; no clear D gene. Trimming removed 3 bases from V and 4 bases from J, with 16 bases in between. This CDR3 contains 17 residues. Looked up from germline, CDR1 is MNHNS and CDR2 is SASEGT. This CDR3 is CASSEGRSQPYNSPLHF. In nucleotides, the CDR3 is TGTGCCAGCAGTGAGGGAAGGTCCCAGCCTTATAATTCACCCCTCCACTTT.

The genes are TRBV7-9 and TRBJ2-1; 8 bases are a match to TRBD1. V dropped 3 bases and J dropped 9; count of bases not matched to a gene: 7. CDR3 length: 14 amino acids. CDR1 is SEHNR and CDR2 is FQNEAQ in the germline V gene (reference sequence). This CDR3 reads CASSLVSGGTEQFF. CDR3 nucleotide sequence: TGTGCCAGCAGCTTGGTCTCAGGGGGCACTGAGCAGTTCTTC.

The gene calls are TRBV28 and TRBJ1-5, with 10 bases that match TRBD1. This CDR3 region has 17 residues. Trimming at V came to 0 bases and at J to 3 bases, leaving 5 bases not matched to a gene. Germline CDR1 reads MDHEN; CDR2 reads SYDVKM. CDR3 DNA sequence: TGTGCCAGCAGTTTATGGGCGGGACAGGGGACCAATCAGCCCCAGCATTTT. Its protein product is CASSLWAGQGTNQPQHF.

This chain uses TRBV19 with TRBJ1-5; 11 bases are a match to TRBD1. From germline, CDR1 is LNHDA and CDR2 SQIVND (reference sequence). The CDR3 loop spans 16 amino acids. V gave up 3 bases and J gave up 4 bases; unmatched junction bases: 5. CDR3 in amino acids: CASSIIGTGGNQPQHF. The CDR3 nucleotides read TGTGCCAGTAGTATTATCGGGACAGGGGGGAATCAGCCCCAGCATTTT.

This clone was counted between two and nine times. The gene calls are TRBV7-9 and TRBJ1-1; D unresolved. The CDR3 has 14 amino acids. Germline CDR1 and CDR2: SEHNR and FQNEAQ (reference sequence). Trimming took off 1 base at V and 7 bases at J, with 13 bases between the two ends. CDR3 loop: CASSLELISLEAFF. In DNA, the CDR3 is TGTGCCAGCAGCTTAGAGCTCATCTCCCTTGAAGCTTTCTTT.

V gene TRBV24-1 combines with J gene TRBJ1-4; 9 bases are a match to TRBD1. This CDR3 spans 17 amino acids. Germline loops: CDR1 KGHDR, CDR2 SFDVKD. With V trimmed by 2 bases and J by 6 bases, 9 bases remained unmatched. The DNA for the CDR3 is TGTGCCACCAGTGATTCTAGCGGGACAGGGCGACATGAAAAACTGTTTTTT. This gives the protein CATSDSSGTGRHEKLFF.

The chain carries TRBV7-2 and TRBJ2-3, with unresolved D. The germline CDR1 and CDR2 sequences are SGHTA and FQGNSA. The CDR3 consists of 15 residues. The V gene lost 5 bases and the J gene lost 7 bases, with 19 bases spanning the gap. CDR3 region: CASSIPDHTVNTQYF. The CDR3, as DNA: TGTGCCAGCAGCATCCCCGACCATACCGTGAATACGCAGTATTTT.

This sequence joins TRBV11-3 and TRBJ2-1, with 8 positions matching TRBD1. V was pared by 5 bases and J by 5 bases, with 8 bases of the junction left unmatched. CDR3 size: 15 residues. Per germline, CDR1 SGHNT and CDR2 YENEEA. Here the CDR3 DNA reads TGTGCCAGCAGCCCACAGGGGGACATCAACAATGAGCAGTTCTTC. It encodes CASSPQGDINNEQFF.

The V call is TRBV7-2, the J call TRBJ1-6, with 7 bases that match TRBD1. The V gene end was trimmed by 3 bases and the J gene end by 2 bases; junction bases not matched to a gene: 4. The CDR3 consists of 16 residues. From germline, CDR1 is SGHTA and CDR2 FQGNSA. This chain's CDR3 is CASSLRQGAYNSPLHF. The CDR3 nucleotides read TGTGCCAGCAGCTTGCGACAGGGCGCCTATAATTCACCCCTCCACTTT.